This passage covers 5 T cell receptor beta chains from one sample sequenced in a study of T-cell reconstitution after alpha-beta-depleted transplantation in children. Unique molecular identifiers were incorporated during preparation of the TCRbeta library. MiXCR was run by TCRdb on the PCR reads, yielding one entry per CDR3 protein. The table shows hundreds of thousands of distinct CDR3 sequences, with around 9.9% occurring only once. Sequencing was performed on PBMCs, taken before TCRalphabeta/CD19-depleted stem cell transplant. These receptors came from a child younger than two with acute myeloid leukemia, due to receive a stem cell transplant.

This clonotype was seen ten or more times. This chain connects TRBV10-1 to TRBJ2-1; the D gene is possibly TRBD1 (6 bases). The ends were cut back, 1 base at V and 3 bases at J, with 10 bases in the middle. This CDR3 region has 15 residues. Germline V CDR1 and CDR2: WNHNN, SYGVQD (reference sequence). The DNA for the CDR3 is TGCGCCAGCAGTGAGTGGACAGAGATCTACAATGAGCAGTTCTTC. It encodes CASSEWTEIYNEQFF.

This clonotype was found many times. The CDR3 DNA is TGCAGCGTTGAAGAGGGGCCAGGAGGAGAAGCTTTCTTT. Its protein product is CSVEEGPGGEAFF. The rearrangement uses TRBV29-1 and TRBJ1-1, with D possibly TRBD1 on 5 matching bases. This CDR3 spans 13 amino acids. V gave up 0 bases and J gave up 8 bases, with 13 bases separating them. The germline V gene has CDR1 SQVTM and CDR2 ANQGSEA.

Comment on this clonotype: Since a much larger clone is just one base distant, this may be a read error. CDR3 region: CASSLIPGQGFYPF. CDR3 nucleotide sequence: TGTGCCAGCAGTCTTATCCCGGGACAGGGATTCTACCCCTTC. The rearrangement joins TRBV12-3 or TRBV12-4 to TRBJ1-2; 9 bases match TRBD1. The CDR3 extends over 14 amino acids.

This clonotype appeared a few times. The chain has TRBV6-1 and TRBJ2-2; tentative D call: TRBD1 (8 bases). CDR1 is MNHNS, CDR2 SASEGT, per germline. The CDR3 consists of 17 residues. The ends were cut back, 7 bases at V and 3 bases at J, with 21 bases in the middle. DNA of the CDR3: TGTGCCAGCATCCCAACAGGGGGGGCTGGTTACACCGGGGAGCTGTTTTTT. It translates to CASIPTGGAGYTGELFF.

This clonotype was seen at least ten times. The chain joins TRBV30 to TRBJ1-3; 8 bases match TRBD1. Germline-derived CDR1 and CDR2 are GTSNPN and SVGIG (reference sequence). J was trimmed by 3 bases and V by 1 base; bases with no gene match: 2. This CDR3 is 14 amino acids long. CDR3 bases: TGTGCCTGGAGTGGGGGGACAGGTGGAAACACCATATATTTT. This translates into CAWSGGTGGNTIYF.